The rows below give T cell receptor beta chains drawn from one sample of a study of cytomegalovirus exposure and HLA in healthy donors. Only in-frame clones appear in the TCRdb table, and some are missing; sequencing was by immunoSEQ multiplex PCR. This sample has fewer than 250,000 clones, with approximately 83% found just once. The sample was PBMCs. Receptors were obtained from a boy younger than 10 in good health and CMV-seronegative. Both conserved end residues are part of each CDR3.

J gene | V gene | CDR3 protein
TRBJ1-1 | TRBV5-1 | CASSLGGHNTEAFF
TRBJ1-4 | TRBV5-3 | CARSCGIRGEKLFF
TRBJ2-7 | TRBV6-5 | CASSYYRTGQGEQYF
TRBJ1-1 | TRBV30 | CAWIGGAGEAFF
TRBJ2-5 | TRBV2 | CASTMTSGEGETQYF
TRBJ1-1 | TRBV4-1 | CASSQESVLVRKWDTEAFF
TRBJ1-2 | TRBV7-8 | CASSSTGGYGYTF
TRBJ2-7 | TRBV5-1 | CASSLGTGATRSSYEQYF
TRBJ1-3 | TRBV5-6 | CASSLSPKPGNTIYF
TRBJ2-6 | TRBV5-1 | CASSYGHSGANVLTF
TRBJ1-2 | TRBV13 | CASSFGQGAMEGYTF
TRBJ2-7 | TRBV19 | CASSIRREMGEQYF
TRBJ2-3 | TRBV2 | CASSDVGGSRTDTQYF
- | TRBV7-6 | CASSPSGTSGGFKYYEQYF
TRBJ2-7 | TRBV19 | CASSTGQGDEQYF
TRBJ2-7 | TRBV13 | CASSPSTSGVFYEQYF
TRBJ2-7 | TRBV27 | CASSSRTSGSCEQYF
TRBJ1-2 | TRBV7-9 | CASSLGGGRDYGYTF
TRBJ1-2 | TRBV2 | CASSVSVHGYTF
TRBJ1-1 | TRBV18 | CASSLLSGQGIDTEAFF
- | TRBV30 | CAWSPFSTSYYYEQYF
TRBJ2-3 | TRBV11-3 | CASSSMAGGTDTQYF
TRBJ2-6 | TRBV4-1 | CASSSRQGAIDSGANVLTF
TRBJ1-5 | TRBV2 | CASNSGQGFQPQHF
TRBJ1-1 | TRBV7-6 | CASSPRTGGETEAFF
TRBJ1-1 | TRBV19 | CASSQEVNTEAFF
TRBJ2-5 | TRBV4-2 | CASSHSRQGVMETQYF
TRBJ1-2 | TRBV5-8 | CASDSWVSGSAGGGYTF
TRBJ2-2 | TRBV9 | CASSGMSGINSGELFF
TRBJ2-2 | TRBV7-2 | CASSLEDTNTGELFF
TRBJ1-1 | TRBV6-1 | CASRADRGNTEAFF
TRBJ2-5 | TRBV6-1 | CATSLWAFEETQYF
TRBJ2-1 | TRBV7-2 | CASSQNGRAAFF
TRBJ2-4 | TRBV11-2 | CASSFGGRYLNIQYF
TRBJ2-5 | TRBV5-1 | CASSPLAGGETQYF
TRBJ1-5 | TRBV5-8 | CASSLGSGQGTNQPQHF
TRBJ2-7 | TRBV27 | CASSLASGRTYEQYF
TRBJ2-3 | TRBV6-5 | CASSRTGSTDTQYF
TRBJ1-3 | TRBV6-5 | CASRADRGKGNTIYF
TRBJ1-5 | TRBV6-5 | CASRTDRATQPQHF
TRBJ2-2 | TRBV27 | CASSTRVFNTGELFF
TRBJ1-5 | TRBV7-2 | CASSLAGQSNQPQHF
- | TRBV4-1 | CASSPPGLASSSYEQYF
TRBJ1-2 | TRBV5-4 | CASSKGETVYYGYTF
TRBJ2-3 | TRBV5-1 | CASSLEGATDTQYF
TRBJ2-3 | TRBV10-1 | CASSESAWDSSTDTQYF
TRBJ2-1 | TRBV2 | CASRVRLAGYNEQFF
TRBJ2-5 | TRBV7-7 | CASRPRGGETQYF
TRBJ2-3 | TRBV13 | CAGGWGESTDTQYF
TRBJ2-5 | TRBV6-1 | CASSNNRGRQETQYF
TRBJ2-5 | TRBV5-4 | CASSSGQGGETQYF
TRBJ2-5 | TRBV7-8 | CASSLVWGGGAKTQYF
TRBJ1-1 | TRBV6-5 | CASSYALGATEAFF
TRBJ1-2 | TRBV2 | CASSDRRDRDYGYTF
TRBJ2-7 | TRBV21-1 | CASSSASGLGNHEQYF
TRBJ2-5 | TRBV30 | CAWSVISGLETQYF